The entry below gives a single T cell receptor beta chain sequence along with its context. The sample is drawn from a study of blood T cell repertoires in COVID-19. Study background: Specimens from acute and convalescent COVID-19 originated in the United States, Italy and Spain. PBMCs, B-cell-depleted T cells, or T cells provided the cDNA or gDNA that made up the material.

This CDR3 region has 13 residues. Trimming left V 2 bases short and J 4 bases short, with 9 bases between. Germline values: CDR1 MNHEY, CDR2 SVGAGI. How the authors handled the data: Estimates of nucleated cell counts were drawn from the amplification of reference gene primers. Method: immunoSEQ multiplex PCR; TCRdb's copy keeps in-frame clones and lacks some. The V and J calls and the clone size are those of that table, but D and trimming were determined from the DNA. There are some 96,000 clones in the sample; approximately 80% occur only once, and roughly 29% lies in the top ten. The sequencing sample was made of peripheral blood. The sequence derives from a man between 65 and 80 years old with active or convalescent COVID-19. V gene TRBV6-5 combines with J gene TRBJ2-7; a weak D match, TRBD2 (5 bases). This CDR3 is CASSYGGEYEQYF. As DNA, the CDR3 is TGTGCCAGCAGTTACGGAGGAGAATACGAGCAGTACTTC.